The 18 T cell receptor beta chains presented below share a single source sample, sequenced in a study of CD8+CD57+ T cells in acquired aplastic anemia. It was genomic DNA that served as the template for profiling TCR beta VDJ and CDR3. TCRdb processed the reads anew with MiXCR; each CDR3 protein has one entry. The sample shows hundreds of thousands of distinct CDR3 sequences, approximately 33% of them seen only once. By flow cytometry, patients selected for sequencing had shown an expansion of CD8+CD57+ cells. Sequenced sample: sorted CD4+, CD8+, or CD8+CD57+ T cells (not recorded which) from PBMCs. These receptors all stem from a human donor with aplastic anemia.

The sample holds a few counts of this clonotype. Mismatch with germline at one junction end may stem from a read error. The chain has TRBV10-3 and TRBJ2-7, with a weak D call TRBD1 (6 bases). The CDR3 has 15 residues. The germline V gene encodes CDR1 ENHRY and CDR2 SYGVKD. The CDR3 sequence: CASSYFWGPQYEQYF. The CDR3 DNA sequence: TGTGCCAGCAGTTACTTCTGGGGGCCCCAGTACGAGCAGTACTTC.

The chain recombines TRBV12-3 or TRBV12-4 with TRBJ2-5; tentatively, D is TRBD1 (5 bases). The CDR3 covers 13 residues. Deletions cut 6 bases from V and 7 bases from J, with 15 bases between. The CDR3 loop is CASRAGLQGTQYF. The CDR3 DNA sequence: TGTGCCAGCAGGGCCGGGTTGCAGGGGACCCAGTACTTC.

This clonotype was seen at least ten times. CDR3 in amino acids: CASSHRGTSGYEQYF. The CDR3 DNA is TGTGCCAGCAGTCACCGTGGGACTAGCGGCTACGAGCAGTACTTC. The rearrangement links TRBV5-5 to TRBJ2-7, with TRBD2 matching over 11 bases. Germline V CDR1 and CDR2: SGHKS, YYEKEE (reference sequence). Trimming at V came to 5 bases and at J to 3 bases, leaving 7 bases not matched to a gene. This CDR3 comprises 15 residues. The full variable domain, in which reference TRBV5-5 and TRBJ2-7 provide the parts outside the CDR3, is DAGVTQSPTHLIKTRGQQVTLRCSPISGHKSVSWYQQVLGQGPQFIFQYYEKEERGRGNFPDRFSARQFPNYSSELNVNALLLGDSALYLCASSHRGTSGYEQYFGPGTRLTVT.

This clonotype was recorded at least ten times. J is TRBJ2-7 and V is TRBV20-1, with 13 positions matching TRBD2. CDR1 and CDR2 from the germline V gene are DFQATT and SNEGSKA (reference sequence). The CDR3 extends over 13 amino acids. After removal of 5 bases from V and 6 bases from J, the junction contained 4 bases not matched to a gene. The CDR3 DNA sequence: TGCAGTGCTGCGGGACTAGCGGGGCCCGAGCAGTACTTC. As protein: CSAAGLAGPEQYF.

The V and J genes are TRBV30 and TRBJ1-2, with 7 bases that match TRBD1. Germline V CDR1 and CDR2: GTSNPN, SVGIG (reference sequence). The CDR3 contains 14 residues. The trim removed 7 bases at V and 0 bases at J, leaving 8 bases unmatched. CDR3 protein: CASTGTEANYGYTF. CDR3 DNA sequence: TGTGCCTCGACCGGGACAGAAGCTAACTATGGCTACACCTTC.

This clonotype was counted only a few times. V gene TRBV7-3 combines with J gene TRBJ2-3; D gene ambiguous. CDR1 SGHTA and CDR2 FQGTGA come from the germline V gene. With 5 bases removed from V and 5 bases from J, the gap between germline ends came to 11 bases. There are 13 residues in the CDR3. As DNA, the CDR3 is TGTGCCAGCAGCAAATCCGTGGAAGATACGCAGTATTTT. Translated: CASSKSVEDTQYF. Using reference TRBV7-3 and TRBJ2-3 for the parts outside the CDR3, the full variable domain is GAGVSQTPSNKVTEKGKYVELRCDPISGHTALYWYRQSLGQGPEFLIYFQGTGAADDSGLPNDRFFAVRPEGSVSTLKIQRTERGDSAVYLCASSKSVEDTQYFGPGTRLTVL.

As regards this clonotype: It may be a read error: a sequence one base away is much more abundant. The chain employs TRBV4-1 and TRBJ1-6; D possibly corresponds to TRBD1 (6 bases). V lost 1 base and J 14 bases, leaving 24 bases between the germline ends. The CDR3 is 17 amino acids. Germline CDR1 is MGHRA and CDR2 is YSYEKL. In DNA form, the CDR3 reads TGCGCCAGCAGCCAAGTGGTACGGGGGCCCGTGGGTATGGCCCTCCACTTT. As protein: CASSQVVRGPVGMALHF.

J is TRBJ2-4 and V is TRBV25-1; the match to TRBD1 covers 10 bases. The germline gives CDR1 MGHDK, CDR2 SYGVNS. V dropped 6 bases and J dropped 1; count of bases not matched to a gene: 3. The CDR3 runs 15 residues. The CDR3 spells CASRDRGRAKNIQYF. CDR3 nucleotides: TGTGCCAGCAGAGACAGGGGGCGTGCCAAAAACATTCAGTACTTC.

The chain is built from TRBV5-1 and TRBJ1-1; D may be TRBD1 (5 bases). Trimming removed 4 bases at V and 2 bases at J, with 15 bases between. The CDR3 has 15 amino acids. The germline CDR1 and CDR2 sequences are SGHRS and YFSETQ. Here the CDR3 DNA reads TGCGCCAGCAGCATAAAGGGACCGGGAAACACTGAAGCTTTCTTT. This translates into CASSIKGPGNTEAFF.

The chain couples TRBV7-2 to TRBJ1-1, with TRBD1 matching over 10 bases. With 5 bases clipped from V and 11 bases from J, the junction kept 8 bases outside the gene matches. Germline lookup yields CDR1 SGHTA and CDR2 FQGNSA. This CDR3 spans 13 amino acids. CDR3 protein: CASSVLDRGPAFF. The CDR3 DNA follows: TGTGCCAGCAGCGTACTAGACAGGGGGCCGGCTTTCTTT.

The sample holds many counts of this clonotype. The chain uses TRBV14 and TRBJ1-2, with D possibly being TRBD1 (6 bases). The CDR3 is 14 residues long. Trimming took off 3 bases at V and 3 bases at J, with 11 bases between the two ends. Germline CDR1 reads SGHDN; CDR2 reads FVKESK. CDR3 DNA sequence: TGTGCCAGCAGCCACGGGGGGCCTGACTATGGCTACACCTTC. Protein product: CASSHGGPDYGYTF.

This chain links TRBV30 with TRBJ1-4, with 7 nucleotides matching TRBD1. Germline V gene data show CDR1 as GTSNPN and CDR2 as SVGIG (reference sequence). The CDR3 totals 14 residues. Germline trimming cut 0 bases from V and 7 bases from J; bases unmatched to any gene: 5. CDR3 in amino acids: CAWSVVGGAEKLFF. The CDR3 DNA is TGTGCCTGGAGTGTCGTAGGGGGCGCTGAAAAACTGTTTTTT.

Many counts were recorded for this clonotype. V is TRBV7-9 and J is TRBJ2-7, with a tentative D call TRBD2 (5 bases). Per germline, CDR1 SEHNR and CDR2 FQNEAQ (reference sequence). Trimming left V 2 bases short and J 3 bases short, with 8 bases between. This CDR3 region has 13 residues. In DNA form, the CDR3 reads TGTGCCAGCAGCTTACCGGGGAGCTACGAGCAGTACTTC. Amino acids: CASSLPGSYEQYF. Based on the CDR3 plus reference TRBV7-9 and TRBJ2-7, the full variable domain is DTGVSQNPRHKITKRGQNVTFRCDPISEHNRLYWYRQTLGQGPEFLTYFQNEAQLEKSRLLSDRFSAERPKGSFSTLEIQRTEQGDSAMYLCASSLPGSYEQYFGPGTRLTVT.

The rearrangement uses TRBV6-2 or TRBV6-3 and TRBJ1-2; 7 nucleotides agree with TRBD1. J lost 7 bases, V lost 1 base, and 6 bases had no gene match. The germline V gene encodes CDR1 MNHEY and CDR2 SVGEGT. The CDR3 loop spans 14 amino acids. Here the CDR3 reads CASSYWTGAGGYTF. As DNA, the CDR3 is TGTGCCAGCAGTTACTGGACAGGCGCAGGTGGCTACACCTTC.

The chain recombines TRBV6-2 or TRBV6-3 with TRBJ1-2, with TRBD1 matching over 8 bases. Germline values: CDR1 MNHEY, CDR2 SVGEGT. This CDR3 contains 15 residues. After removal of 6 bases from V and 1 base from J, the junction contained 7 bases not matched to a gene. The CDR3 sequence: CASSWDRRVNYGYTF. CDR3 bases: TGTGCCAGCAGCTGGGACAGGCGGGTTAACTATGGCTACACCTTC.

This clonotype was seen more than once but under ten times. The V call is TRBV24-1, the J call TRBJ1-6; D is unclear. Trimming took off 11 bases at V and 6 bases at J, with 16 bases between the two ends. This CDR3 comprises 14 residues. The germline CDR1 and CDR2 sequences are KGHDR and SFDVKD. In DNA form, the CDR3 reads TGTGCCAGCACCCCGAGGGCTGGTAATTCACCCCTCCACTTT. The encoded protein is CASTPRAGNSPLHF.

The chain recombines TRBV19 with TRBJ2-5, with D tentatively TRBD2 (6 bases). V was clipped by 3 bases and J by 7 bases, with 39 bases between them. The CDR3 has 22 amino acids. CDR1 is LNHDA and CDR2 is SQIVND in the germline V gene (reference sequence). The chain's CDR3 is CASSITAHPLAPVVLRGRTQYF. CDR3 nucleotide sequence: TGTGCCAGTAGTATCACCGCCCACCCCCTAGCGCCGGTGGTGTTGCGGGGAAGGACCCAGTACTTC.

This clonotype was seen many times. The chain couples TRBV7-2 to TRBJ1-2, with a possible D match to TRBD1 (6 bases). The germline CDR1 and CDR2 sequences are SGHTA and FQGNSA. The CDR3 length is 15 residues. Trimming cost V 5 bases and J 4 bases, with 17 bases left between them. CDR3 amino acids: CASSRWTDRSYGYTF. The DNA of the CDR3 is TGTGCCAGCAGCCGTTGGACAGATCGTTCCTATGGCTACACCTTC.